This T cell receptor (beta chain) was recovered during a study of T-cell reconstitution after alpha-beta-depleted transplantation in children. Per germline, CDR1 SGHRS and CDR2 YFSETQ. CDR3 size: 16 residues. V lost 4 bases to trimming and J lost 1 base, with 17 bases between them. Preparation of the TCRbeta library involved a method that used unique molecular identifiers. A single record per CDR3 protein comes from TCRdb applying MiXCR to the PCR reads. Here the sample spans almost 500,000 distinct CDR3 sequences, around an eighth being singletons. V is TRBV5-1 and J is TRBJ1-1; possible D gene TRBD1, 6 bases. Sequenced here: PBMCs from the stem cell graft donor, sampled from the stem cell graft. This clonotype originated in a human donor who donated a stem cell graft to a child with combined immunodeficiency. The CDR3 DNA reads as TGCGCCAGCAGCGAATCCTTGGGGGCCCGGAACACTGAAGCTTTCTTT. Its protein product is CASSESLGARNTEAFF.